These 30 T cell receptor beta chains share one sample of origin, sequenced in a study of blood T cells in healthy people across ages. For the second PCR, which ran for roughly 6 to 11 cycles, a sample-barcoded 5' primer and a J-beta primer mix were used. TCRdb passed the 5' RACE reads through MiXCR, listing each CDR3 protein once. The data show under 2,000,000 distinct CDR3 sequences, roughly 50% seen once. Sample: blood. The receptors derive from a woman aged 40 to 49 in good health.

This clonotype was seen a few times. The V gene is TRBV7-2, the J gene TRBJ2-7; D possibly corresponds to TRBD2 (5 bases). The J call is doubtful: the DNA matches TRBJ2-5 better. This CDR3 has 12 amino acids. Per germline, CDR1 SGHTA and CDR2 FQGNSA. CDR3 sequence (DNA): TGTGCCAGCAGACCGGACTGGGAGACCCAGTACTTC. It codes for CASRPDWETQYF.

This clonotype occurred a few times. The rearrangement links TRBV28 to TRBJ2-7; no definite D call. Germline lookup yields CDR1 MDHEN and CDR2 SYDVKM. The V and J ends lost 5 bases and 9 bases respectively, with 17 bases between them. This CDR3 contains 13 residues. CDR3 nucleotide sequence: TGTGCCAGCAGTGGTGAGACTCGCCACGGGCAGTACTTC. This translates into CASSGETRHGQYF.

The rearrangement links TRBV7-3 to TRBJ1-1; unclear D gene. The CDR3 is 13 amino acids. Trimming left V 5 bases short and J 0 bases short, with 7 bases between. The germline V gene encodes CDR1 SGHTA and CDR2 FQGTGA. The CDR3 coding sequence is TGTGCCAGCAGCCGCGAAATGAACACTGAAGCTTTCTTT. Protein: CASSREMNTEAFF.

This clonotype has only one observation. CDR3 in DNA: TGTGCCAGCAGCGTAGGGTCCGGGACAGGGGCTGACACTGAAGCTTTCTTT. It translates to CASSVGSGTGADTEAFF. The V call is TRBV9, the J call TRBJ1-1; 10 bases agree with TRBD1. With V trimmed by 0 bases and J by 3 bases, 8 bases remained unmatched. The germline V gene has CDR1 SGDLS and CDR2 YYNGEE. This CDR3 is built from 17 residues.

This clonotype was counted only a few times. The chain recombines TRBV10-3 with TRBJ2-7; D is possibly TRBD1 (5 bases). Trimming removed 6 bases from V and 2 bases from J, with 17 bases in between. The CDR3 has 15 amino acids. Per the germline V gene, CDR1 is ENHRY and CDR2 is SYGVKD. The CDR3 sequence is CAIRKDTVYPYEQYF. For the CDR3, the DNA is TGTGCCATCAGAAAGGACACCGTATATCCCTACGAGCAGTACTTC.

The genes are TRBV4-1 and TRBJ2-5; D perhaps matches TRBD2 (6 bases). Gene TRBJ2-7 matches the end of the DNA better, so the J call may be wrong. This CDR3 is 13 amino acids long. Germline values: CDR1 MGHRA, CDR2 YSYEKL. Written as DNA, the CDR3 is TGCGCCAGCACCAAGGACGGGAGCCTCGAGCAGTACTTC. Residues: CASTKDGSLEQYF.

The CDR3 loop reads CASRPSGGSFGDTQYF. CDR3 sequence (DNA): TGTGCCAGCAGACCTAGCGGGGGGTCCTTCGGGGATACGCAGTATTTT. The chain has TRBV3-1 and TRBJ2-3; 11 nucleotides match TRBD2. The V gene end was trimmed by 6 bases and the J gene end by 6 bases; junction bases not matched to a gene: 11. CDR3 length: 16 residues. Germline assignment: CDR1 LGHDT and CDR2 YNNKEL (reference sequence).

The genes are TRBV6-2 or TRBV6-3 and TRBJ2-3; D is unclear. The V gene lost 4 bases and the J gene lost 4 bases, with 12 bases spanning the gap. CDR1 and CDR2 from the germline V gene are MNHEY and SVGEGT. The CDR3 spans 14 residues. The CDR3 bases are TGTGCCAGCAGTTTCGAAGGGAAAGCAGATACGCAGTATTTT. Its translation is CASSFEGKADTQYF.

J is TRBJ2-4 and V is TRBV7-9, with 8 bases aligning to TRBD1. Germline CDR1 SEHNR, CDR2 FQNEAQ (reference sequence). This CDR3 is 15 amino acids long. Unmatched junction bases numbered 8, after V lost 5 bases and J lost 5 bases. The CDR3 protein is CASSPQGVDQNIQYF. The CDR3 nucleotides are TGTGCCAGCAGCCCACAGGGGGTAGATCAAAACATTCAGTACTTC.

This clonotype was recorded a few times. The rearrangement joins TRBV4-3 to TRBJ2-3; possible D gene TRBD2, 5 bases. Per the germline V gene, CDR1 is LGHNA and CDR2 is YSLEER. This CDR3 is built from 15 residues. The V and J ends lost 0 bases and 1 base respectively, with 8 bases between them. Here the CDR3 reads CASSQDFSGTDTQYF. DNA of the CDR3: TGCGCCAGCAGCCAAGATTTTAGCGGCACAGATACGCAGTATTTT.

This chain joins TRBV11-2 and TRBJ2-3; D remains ambiguous. Germline-derived CDR1 and CDR2 are SGHAT and FQNNGV. V gave up 5 bases and J gave up 5 bases, with 14 bases separating them. The CDR3 has 14 residues. The CDR3: CASSPSFAEDTQYF. CDR3 coding DNA: TGTGCCAGCAGCCCGTCATTCGCTGAAGATACGCAGTATTTT.

For the CDR3, the DNA is TGTGCCAGTAGTCGCCGGGGCCTAAACATTCAGTACTTC. This translates into CASSRRGLNIQYF. The chain combines TRBV19 with TRBJ2-4; D is perhaps TRBD1 or TRBD2 (5 bases each). Trimming took 5 bases from V and 6 from J, leaving 11 bases between them. The CDR3 extends over 13 amino acids. Germline CDR1 LNHDA, CDR2 SQIVND (reference sequence).

On this clonotype itself: This may arise from a read error, as a much more abundant clone is one base away. The V call is TRBV29-1, the J call TRBJ2-4; D not certain. Germline V gives CDR1 SQVTM, CDR2 ANQGSEA. The length of the CDR3 is 11 residues. CDR3 bases: TGCAGCGTTGACCACTCAAACGTTCAGTACTTC. As protein: CSVDHSNVQYF.

The chain couples TRBV6-2 or TRBV6-3 to TRBJ2-1; D not certain. Germline assignment: CDR1 MNHEY and CDR2 SVGEGT. V lost 6 bases, J lost 0 bases, and 15 bases lay in between. This CDR3 spans 16 amino acids. For the CDR3, the DNA is TGTGCCAGCAGCCCCTGGCAGCCTAGCTCCTACAATGAGCAGTTCTTC. Translation gives CASSPWQPSSYNEQFF.

This clonotype was seen just once. The chain carries TRBV27 and TRBJ2-3; 14 bases agree with TRBD2. The CDR3 has 20 residues. Losses at the gene ends were 5 bases for V and 6 bases for J; bases not matched to a gene: 19. The germline V gene has CDR1 MNHEY and CDR2 SMNVEV (reference sequence). The CDR3 DNA follows: TGTGCCAGCAGTGAATCATGGTGGTCGACTAGCGGGGGGGCCTCGGATACGCAGTATTTT. It specifies CASSESWWSTSGGASDTQYF.

This clonotype showed up just once. A much larger clone differs by one base, so this may be a read error. The genes are TRBV4-2 and TRBJ2-5; 7 bases map to TRBD2. The DNA end is a closer match to TRBJ2-7, so the J assignment may be wrong. The CDR3 is 13 amino acids. The germline V gene encodes CDR1 LGHNA and CDR2 YNFKEQ. DNA of the CDR3: TGTGCCAGCAGCGTCGGGACTACCGACGAGCAGTACTTC. It encodes CASSVGTTDEQYF.

A few counts support this clonotype. This chain joins TRBV7-9 and TRBJ2-4; perhaps TRBD1 as D (5 bases). Germline CDR1 reads SEHNR; CDR2 reads FQNEAQ (reference sequence). The CDR3 totals 18 residues. The germline V and J ends were trimmed by 1 base and 0 bases, with 16 bases remaining between them. The CDR3 coding sequence is TGTGCCAGCAGCTTAGTAAGGGGTGGACACCTAGCCAAAAACATTCAGTACTTC. This codes for CASSLVRGGHLAKNIQYF.

The sample holds a few counts of this clonotype. This sequence joins TRBV12-3 or TRBV12-4 and TRBJ1-1; 9 nucleotides line up with TRBD1. The V gene end was trimmed by 5 bases and the J gene end by 11 bases; junction bases not matched to a gene: 3. The length of the CDR3 is 11 residues. This chain's CDR3 is CASSPGQGAFF. The CDR3 DNA reads TGTGCCAGCAGTCCGGGACAGGGCGCTTTCTTT.

The chain has TRBV11-2 and TRBJ2-5; either TRBD1 or TRBD2 may supply D (5 bases each). With the DNA end fitting TRBJ2-7 better, the J assignment may be wrong. Germline V lookup: CDR1 SGHAT, CDR2 FQNNGV. The CDR3 is made up of 15 amino acids. As DNA, the CDR3 is TGTGCCAGCAGCTGGGACCAGGGTATTTCGGGCGAGCAGTACTTC. It is translated as CASSWDQGISGEQYF.

This CDR3 reads CATSRSAGANEQFF. Here the CDR3 DNA reads TGTGCCACCTCTCGCTCAGCGGGGGCTAATGAGCAGTTCTTC. The chain uses TRBV24-1 and TRBJ2-1; 8 bases fit TRBD2. This CDR3 spans 14 amino acids. V shed 9 bases and J 7 bases; nucleotides not matched to a gene: 10. From germline, CDR1 is KGHDR and CDR2 SFDVKD.

J is TRBJ2-7 and V is TRBV7-6; D might be TRBD2 (7 bases). The CDR3 covers 17 residues. Trimming left V 0 bases short and J 6 bases short, with 21 bases between. Germline loops: CDR1 SGHVS, CDR2 FNYEAQ. CDR3 protein: CASSLASGGARSAEQYF. CDR3 sequence (DNA): TGTGCCAGCAGCTTAGCGTCTGGGGGGGCGCGATCTGCCGAGCAGTACTTC. The whole variable domain, filled in from reference TRBV7-6 and TRBJ2-7, reads GAGVSQSPRYKVTKRGQDVALRCDPISGHVSLYWYRQALGQGPEFLTYFNYEAQQDKSGLPNDRFSAERPEGSISTLTIQRTEQRDSAMYRCASSLASGGARSAEQYFGPGTRLTVT.

V and J are TRBV6-2 or TRBV6-3 and TRBJ2-7; D call uncertain. The ends were cut back, 1 base at V and 7 bases at J, with 20 bases in the middle. The CDR3 loop spans 16 amino acids. Germline CDR1 reads MNHEY; CDR2 reads SVGEGT. CDR3 DNA: TGTGCCAGCAGTTACTTGGAGAAGGGCTTAGGTTTTGAGCAGTACTTC. It codes for CASSYLEKGLGFEQYF.

This rearrangement joins TRBV20-1 to TRBJ2-7; maybe TRBD2 (6 bases). Germline-derived CDR1 and CDR2 are DFQATT and SNEGSKA (reference sequence). The CDR3 loop spans 13 amino acids. V lost 6 bases and J lost 3, with 15 bases in between. The CDR3 DNA reads as TGCAGTGCACTACATGGGACTTTCTACGAGCAGTACTTC. It yields the protein CSALHGTFYEQYF.

The rearrangement uses TRBV10-3 and TRBJ1-1; TRBD1 might be the D (5 bases). CDR1 is ENHRY and CDR2 is SYGVKD in the germline V gene. V gave up 0 bases and J gave up 4 bases, with 9 bases separating them. The CDR3 totals 14 residues. The CDR3 here is CAISESQGLTEAFF. The CDR3 bases are TGTGCCATCAGTGAGTCGCAGGGACTCACTGAAGCTTTCTTT.

This rearrangement joins TRBV14 to TRBJ2-1; 7 bases match TRBD2. CDR3 size: 14 residues. The ends lost 3 bases at V and 3 bases at J; junction bases unmatched: 2. Germline V gene lookup returns CDR1 SGHDN and CDR2 FVKESK. The DNA of the CDR3 is TGTGCCAGCAGCCAGGGGGGGAACTACAATGAGCAGTTCTTC. Encoded protein: CASSQGGNYNEQFF.

The V gene is TRBV5-1, the J gene TRBJ2-2; 7 nucleotides agree with TRBD1. CDR1 SGHRS and CDR2 YFSETQ come from the germline V gene. CDR3 size: 13 residues. The trim removed 4 bases at V and 5 bases at J, leaving 2 bases unmatched. The CDR3 DNA is TGCGCCAGCAGCGCACAGGGGACCGGGGAGCTGTTTTTT. The encoded protein is CASSAQGTGELFF. Full variable domain (missing parts from reference TRBV5-1 and TRBJ2-2): KAGVTQTPRYLIKTRGQQVTLSCSPISGHRSVSWYQQTPGQGLQFLFEYFSETQRNKGNFPGRFSGRQFSNSRSEMNVSTLELGDSALYLCASSAQGTGELFFGEGSRLTVL.

V is TRBV10-3 and J is TRBJ2-5; 9 bases align to TRBD2. With 0 bases clipped from V and 2 bases from J, the junction kept 7 bases outside the gene matches. Germline V gives CDR1 ENHRY, CDR2 SYGVKD. The CDR3 covers 17 residues. The CDR3 DNA is TGTGCCATCAGTGAGTCGATGAGCGGGGGGCCTCAAGAGACCCAGTACTTC. It codes for CAISESMSGGPQETQYF.

The chain employs TRBV7-9 and TRBJ1-2; D unresolved. V was trimmed by 3 bases and J by 3 bases, leaving 17 bases between them. The CDR3 has 16 amino acids. CDR1 SEHNR and CDR2 FQNEAQ come from the germline V gene (reference sequence). The CDR3 loop is CASSFSDLSVYYGYTF. The CDR3 nucleotides read TGTGCCAGCAGCTTCTCAGACCTTTCTGTATACTATGGCTACACCTTC.

The chain recombines TRBV19 with TRBJ1-1; weak D call: TRBD1 (6 bases). The germline CDR1 and CDR2 sequences are LNHDA and SQIVND (reference sequence). The V end was cut by 6 bases, the J end by 4 bases, with 27 bases between. The CDR3 contains 18 residues. Here the CDR3 DNA reads TGTGCCAGTAGACCCTACAGGGTTAGGGGTCAGAACAGCACTGAAGCTTTCTTT. Its translation is CASRPYRVRGQNSTEAFF.

The chain links TRBV12-5 to TRBJ2-5; D is ambiguous. Germline CDR1 LGHNT, CDR2 FRNRAP. V was trimmed by 1 base and J by 11 bases, leaving 17 bases between them. This CDR3 spans 14 amino acids. The CDR3 DNA is TGTGCTAGTGGTTTGGACAGCCTATACAATGAGCAGTACTTC. This translates into CASGLDSLYNEQYF. Filled out from reference TRBV12-5 and TRBJ2-5, the complete variable domain reads DARVTQTPRHKVTEMGQEVTMRCQPILGHNTVFWYRQTMMQGLELLAYFRNRAPLDDSGMPKDRFSAEMPDATLATLKIQPSEPRDSAVYFCASGLDSLYNEQYFGPGTRLLVL.